What follows are 25 T cell receptor beta chains derived from one specimen sequenced in a study of CD8+ T cells in alopecia areata. Sequencing used cDNA as its template, made by extracting RNA and reverse transcribing it. The table came from immunoSEQ multiplex PCR; TCRdb's copy has only in-frame clones and leaves some out. Seen here are 150,000 to 200,000 clones, roughly 50% observed once, and the top ten hold approximately 4.8%. The sequencing sample was made of CD4+ T cells sorted from blood. Receptor source: a human donor in good health.

The chain uses TRBV27 and TRBJ1-1, with D possibly TRBD1 on 6 matching bases. CDR3 size: 14 residues. Germline values: CDR1 MNHEY, CDR2 SMNVEV (reference sequence). V was clipped by 2 bases and J by 0 bases, with 7 bases between them. The CDR3 region is CASSLDRLNTEAFF. The DNA of the CDR3 is TGTGCCAGCAGTTTAGACAGGTTGAACACTGAAGCTTTCTTT.

V is TRBV19 and J is TRBJ2-1, with 11 bases identical to TRBD2. The junction had 4 bases not matched to a gene; V was cut back by 3 bases and J by 6 bases. The CDR3 has 15 residues. From germline, CDR1 is LNHDA and CDR2 SQIVND (reference sequence). The CDR3 spells CASSMGTSGVNEQFF. Here the CDR3 DNA reads TGTGCCAGTAGTATGGGGACTAGCGGAGTCAATGAGCAGTTCTTC. The full variable domain, with the rest looked up from reference TRBV19 and TRBJ2-1, is DGGITQSPKYLFRKEGQNVTLSCEQNLNHDAMYWYRQDPGQGLRLIYYSQIVNDFQKGDIAEGYSVSREKKESFPLTVTSAQKNPTAFYLCASSMGTSGVNEQFFGPGTRLTVL.

This clone was observed a few times. The chain couples TRBV29-1 to TRBJ1-2; D is unresolved. The germline V and J ends were trimmed by 5 bases and 3 bases, with 7 bases remaining between them. This CDR3 contains 11 residues. Germline CDR1 is SQVTM and CDR2 is ANQGSEA. As DNA, the CDR3 is TGCAGCGTTTCCCGGGACTATGGCTACACCTTC. Translating gives CSVSRDYGYTF.

The rearrangement joins TRBV5-1 to TRBJ1-1; TRBD1 agrees at 8 bases. V lost 4 bases and J lost 4; bases outside the gene matches: 3. The germline V gene encodes CDR1 SGHRS and CDR2 YFSETQ. This CDR3 is built from 13 residues. CDR3 in DNA: TGCGCCAGCAGCAACAGGGGGGTCACTGAAGCTTTCTTT. It is translated as CASSNRGVTEAFF.

This clone turned up a few times. The chain recombines TRBV5-4 with TRBJ2-3; 8 nucleotides line up with TRBD1. Per the germline V gene, CDR1 is SGHNT and CDR2 is YYREEE (reference sequence). V shed 4 bases, J shed 6 bases, and the junction held 10 bases outside the gene matches. The CDR3 runs to 15 residues. CDR3 in DNA: TGTGCCAGCAGCAGCGGGCAGGGGGCGAGGGATACGCAGTATTTT. Protein product: CASSSGQGARDTQYF.

This chain links TRBV15 with TRBJ2-2; D unclear. Germline CDR1 reads LNHNV; CDR2 reads YYDKDF (reference sequence). The CDR3 covers 15 residues. The V and J ends lost 1 base and 3 bases respectively, with 9 bases between them. The CDR3 bases are TGTGCCACCAGCAGAGGCCTACAAGACACCGGGGAGCTGTTTTTT. Its protein is CATSRGLQDTGELFF.

A few counts support this clone. The genes are TRBV29-1 and TRBJ2-6; D uncertain. Germline CDR1 SQVTM, CDR2 ANQGSEA. V lost 5 bases and J 1 base, leaving 3 bases between the germline ends. The CDR3 spans 12 residues. CDR3: CSVFSGANVLTF. The CDR3 region has the DNA TGCAGCGTTTTTTCTGGGGCCAACGTCCTGACTTTC.

This clone occurred a few times. This chain links TRBV4-1 with TRBJ2-1; D is possibly TRBD2 (5 bases). This CDR3 contains 16 residues. Germline V gene sequence: CDR1 MGHRA, CDR2 YSYEKL. V lost 4 bases, J lost 6 bases, and 19 bases lay in between. In DNA form, the CDR3 reads TGCGCCAGCAGCCCCGCGGTCAGCGGCCACACCAATGAGCAGTTCTTC. This sequence encodes CASSPAVSGHTNEQFF.

The J gene is TRBJ2-7, the V gene TRBV7-2; 11 bases fit TRBD2. The CDR3 runs to 16 residues. Germline lookup yields CDR1 SGHTA and CDR2 FQGNSA. Trimming at V came to 5 bases and at J to 0 bases, leaving 6 bases not matched to a gene. The CDR3 loop is CASSPNSGRASYEQYF. The CDR3 region has the DNA TGTGCCAGCAGCCCAAATAGCGGGAGGGCCTCCTACGAGCAGTACTTC. The full variable domain, with the rest looked up from reference TRBV7-2 and TRBJ2-7, is GAGVSQSPSNKVTEKGKDVELRCDPISGHTALYWYRQSLGQGLEFLIYFQGNSAPDKSGLPSDRFSAERTGGSVSTLTIQRTQQEDSAVYLCASSPNSGRASYEQYFGPGTRLTVT.

The V gene is TRBV12-5, the J gene TRBJ1-2; D call uncertain. Per germline, CDR1 LGHNT and CDR2 FRNRAP. Trimming took 8 bases from V and 4 from J, leaving 11 bases between them. The CDR3 runs 12 residues. The CDR3 coding sequence is TGTGCTAGTTCTGGGTCGGGCTATGGCTACACCTTC. Amino acid sequence: CASSGSGYGYTF.

The table lists this clone with a few counts. The same CDR3 is also encoded by other DNA sequences in this sample. The gene calls are TRBV6-5 and TRBJ2-1; no reliable D call. Deletions cut 5 bases from V and 5 bases from J, with 4 bases between. Germline loops: CDR1 MNHEY, CDR2 SVGAGI. The CDR3 consists of 11 residues. This chain's CDR3 is CASSGNNEQFF. The CDR3 coding sequence is TGTGCCAGCAGTGGCAACAATGAGCAGTTCTTC.

V and J are TRBV27 and TRBJ2-7, with D possibly being TRBD1 or TRBD2 (5 bases each). This CDR3 spans 15 amino acids. Germline V gene lookup returns CDR1 MNHEY and CDR2 SMNVEV (reference sequence). The V end was cut by 5 bases, the J end by 0 bases, with 14 bases between. CDR3 DNA sequence: TGTGCCAGCAGTCTGGGACGCCTAGGCTCCTACGAGCAGTACTTC. Its translation is CASSLGRLGSYEQYF.

The chain uses TRBV29-1 and TRBJ2-7; 11 bases fit TRBD1. Trimming removed 6 bases from V and 2 bases from J; junction bases left unmatched: 9. Germline values: CDR1 SQVTM, CDR2 ANQGSEA. This CDR3 is 15 amino acids long. CDR3 amino acids: CSVQGQGASAYEQYF. The CDR3 coding sequence is TGCAGCGTCCAAGGACAGGGGGCCAGCGCCTACGAGCAGTACTTC.

The J gene is TRBJ2-5, the V gene TRBV30; D remains ambiguous. The CDR3 runs to 13 residues. Deletions cut 0 bases from V and 2 bases from J, with 7 bases between. The germline CDR1 and CDR2 sequences are GTSNPN and SVGIG (reference sequence). The CDR3 is CAWSVLDQETQYF. Here the CDR3 DNA reads TGTGCCTGGAGTGTCCTGGATCAAGAGACCCAGTACTTC.

This clone was detected a few times. The V call is TRBV10-1, the J call TRBJ1-2; D call uncertain. Trimming shortened V by 2 bases and J by 4 bases, and 5 bases separated the two germline ends. Germline V lookup: CDR1 WNHNN, CDR2 SYGVQD (reference sequence). CDR3 size: 12 residues. This chain's CDR3 is CASSEDSYGYTF. The CDR3 coding sequence is TGCGCCAGCAGTGAGGATTCCTATGGCTACACCTTC.

In its sample, this clone was seen once. The V call is TRBV7-9, the J call TRBJ1-2; 8 bases fit TRBD1. Trimming removed 4 bases from V and 8 bases from J; junction bases left unmatched: 6. Germline V gene data show CDR1 as SEHNR and CDR2 as FQNEAQ (reference sequence). The CDR3 is made up of 13 amino acids. The CDR3 sequence: CASSWGQESGYTF. DNA of the CDR3: TGTGCCAGCAGCTGGGGACAGGAGTCGGGCTACACCTTC.

This clone was seen a few times. The chain links TRBV18 to TRBJ2-3, with D unresolved. Trimming took 3 bases from V and 2 from J, leaving 9 bases between them. The CDR3 length is 14 residues. CDR1 and CDR2 from the germline V gene are KGHSH and LQKENI. For the CDR3, the DNA is TGTGCCAGCTCACCTAACCTCGACACAGATACGCAGTATTTT. Translated: CASSPNLDTDTQYF.

In its sample, this clone was seen once. The genes are TRBV25-1 and TRBJ1-4; possibly TRBD1 for D (5 bases). The V gene lost 1 base and the J gene lost 7 bases, with 10 bases spanning the gap. Germline V CDR1 and CDR2: MGHDK, SYGVNS. This CDR3 comprises 14 residues. The DNA of the CDR3 is TGTGCCAGCAGTGAATGGGCAGGGACTGAAAAACTGTTTTTT. The encoded protein is CASSEWAGTEKLFF. Full variable domain (outside the CDR3, taken from reference TRBV25-1 and TRBJ1-4): EADIYQTPRYLVIGTGKKITLECSQTMGHDKMYWYQQDPGMELHLIHYSYGVNSTEKGDLSSESTVSRIRTEHFPLTLESARPSHTSQYLCASSEWAGTEKLFFGSGTQLSVL.

This sequence joins TRBV7-2 and TRBJ2-1; D remains ambiguous. This CDR3 has 12 amino acids. Deletions cut 1 base from V and 8 bases from J, with 6 bases between. Per germline, CDR1 SGHTA and CDR2 FQGNSA. The CDR3 DNA follows: TGTGCCAGCAGCTTAGTTTCCCATGAGCAGTTCTTC. Residues: CASSLVSHEQFF.

The CDR3 nucleotides read TGTGCCAGCAGCTTGGACCCACTAGTCCAATACAATGAGCAGTTCTTC. Protein product: CASSLDPLVQYNEQFF. The chain couples TRBV5-4 to TRBJ2-1, with D perhaps TRBD2 (5 bases). Trimming took off 0 bases at V and 4 bases at J, with 14 bases between the two ends. Per the germline V gene, CDR1 is SGHNT and CDR2 is YYREEE (reference sequence). There are 16 residues in the CDR3.

The CDR3 spells CASSQDWLAGGYNEQFF. In DNA, the CDR3 is TGTGCCAGCAGCCAAGATTGGCTAGCGGGAGGGTACAATGAGCAGTTCTTC. This chain uses TRBV14 with TRBJ2-1; 12 bases are a match to TRBD2. V lost 0 bases, J lost 4 bases, and 4 bases stayed unmatched. Germline assignment: CDR1 SGHDN and CDR2 FVKESK. This CDR3 contains 17 residues.

The chain is built from TRBV29-1 and TRBJ1-1; D is unresolved. The CDR3 runs to 12 residues. Germline V gene sequence: CDR1 SQVTM, CDR2 ANQGSEA. V lost 7 bases to trimming and J lost 4 bases, with 13 bases between them. The CDR3 DNA sequence: TGCAGCGCGGCGACGGATCGCACTGAAGCTTTCTTT. Its protein product is CSAATDRTEAFF.

This chain joins TRBV7-3 and TRBJ2-1; D is uncertain. Germline V CDR1 and CDR2: SGHTA, FQGTGA. Trimming removed 4 bases from V and 10 bases from J, with 17 bases in between. The CDR3 extends over 14 amino acids. This CDR3 reads CASSSLLMPLEQFF. The CDR3 DNA reads as TGTGCCAGCAGCTCACTCTTGATGCCTCTCGAGCAGTTCTTC.

This clone was seen only a few times. V and J are TRBV29-1 and TRBJ2-1; 9 bases agree with TRBD1. The J segment lost 2 bases and the V segment lost 7 bases, leaving 3 bases of the junction unmatched. The CDR3 is made up of 13 amino acids. Germline CDR1 SQVTM, CDR2 ANQGSEA. CDR3 residues: CSARDRAYNEQFF. The CDR3 coding sequence is TGCAGCGCCAGGGACAGGGCCTACAATGAGCAGTTCTTC.

V gene TRBV29-1 combines with J gene TRBJ2-3; 8 bases are a match to TRBD2. The junction had 2 bases not matched to a gene; V was cut back by 5 bases and J by 1 base. Per the germline V gene, CDR1 is SQVTM and CDR2 is ANQGSEA. CDR3 length: 13 residues. The CDR3 here is CSVLTSGTDTQYF. The CDR3 nucleotides are TGCAGCGTTCTGACTAGCGGCACAGATACGCAGTATTTT.